This TCR beta chain was recovered during a study of cytomegalovirus exposure and HLA in healthy donors. TCRdb's table, derived via immunoSEQ multiplex PCR, lists solely in-frame clones and lacks some. The table records 73,000 or so clones, roughly 94% of them present only once. Germline lookup yields CDR1 MNHEY and CDR2 SMNVEV (reference sequence). J was trimmed by 5 bases and V by 1 base; bases with no gene match: 4. CDR3 length: 14 amino acids. The sequence came from a woman younger than 30 in good health and CMV-seropositive. The chain recombines TRBV27 with TRBJ2-5; 7 nucleotides agree with TRBD2. Sequencing was carried out using PBMCs. CDR3 nucleotide sequence: TGTGCCAGCAGTTTATTAGCGGGCGGGGAGACCCAGTACTTC. As protein: CASSLLAGGETQYF.